The entry below describes one T cell receptor (beta chain). Its antigen is still unknown. The source of the sample is a study of T cell responses to AZD1222 COVID-19 vaccine. Libraries were prepared by immunoSEQ multiplex PCR; TCRdb keeps only in-frame clonotypes and omits some of them. The sample includes about 62,000 clones, 70% to 90% of them seen just once. Whole-study results and caveats: Clonal diversity was possibly underestimated, and white British individuals and females predominated among donors. The study found vaccine-associated CD4 TCRs spanning spike, dominant at 160-218 and 743-854. Just a handful of people given AZD1222 tested seropositive at baseline. Once two AZD1222 doses were given, Spike-specific TCR breadth and depth went up.

The CDR3 contains 15 residues. From germline, CDR1 is MGHDK and CDR2 SYGVNS. Trimming shortened V by 3 bases and J by 7 bases, and 15 bases separated the two germline ends. This receptor was identified in an adult in good health. V gene TRBV25-1 combines with J gene TRBJ1-4, with D tentatively TRBD1 (6 bases). This material consisted of peripheral blood, taken on day 0 of AZD1222 vaccination. CDR3 protein: CASSDHQGQGEKLFF. DNA of the CDR3: TGTGCCAGCAGTGACCACCAGGGGCAGGGTGAAAAACTGTTTTTT.